The 11 T cell receptor beta chains listed next were all sequenced from one sample in a study of cytomegalovirus exposure and HLA in healthy donors. It was with 60 Vbeta and 13 Jbeta primers that the PCR ran. Some clones are missing from TCRdb's copy, which holds only in-frame ones; the method was immunoSEQ multiplex PCR. The sample records about 160,000 clones, roughly 80% being singletons. Sequencing was carried out using PBMCs. Receptors originate from a man aged 18-30 years in good health and CMV-seropositive.

This clone has a single count. The V gene is TRBV9, the J gene TRBJ1-1; D remains ambiguous. CDR1 and CDR2 from the germline V gene are SGDLS and YYNGEE. The CDR3 has 13 residues. V was cut by 4 bases and J by 7 bases, with 14 bases left in between. Written as DNA, the CDR3 is TGTGCCAGCAGCCTCGCAGCGGCGGGTGAAGCTTTCTTT. Amino acids: CASSLAAAGEAFF.

The rearrangement uses TRBV7-6 and TRBJ2-4; 11 nucleotides agree with TRBD2. Germline V gives CDR1 SGHVS, CDR2 FNYEAQ. This CDR3 comprises 14 residues. V was pared by 4 bases and J by 6 bases, with 2 bases of the junction left unmatched. DNA for the CDR3: TGTGCCAGCAGCTCCGGGACTAGCGGAAACATTCAGTACTTC. Its protein product is CASSSGTSGNIQYF.

The V and J genes are TRBV5-4 and TRBJ1-2; 10 nucleotides match TRBD1. With 0 bases clipped from V and 4 bases from J, the junction kept 3 bases outside the gene matches. The CDR3 runs to 15 residues. Germline-derived CDR1 and CDR2 are SGHNT and YYREEE (reference sequence). The CDR3 spells CASSLETGGAYGYTF. CDR3 bases: TGTGCCAGCAGCTTGGAGACAGGGGGCGCCTATGGCTACACCTTC.

This chain uses TRBV11-1 with TRBJ2-1; D might be TRBD1 (5 bases). The CDR3 sequence is 16 residues long. Trimming left V 1 base short and J 1 base short, with 11 bases between. The V gene's germline CDR1 is SGHAT and CDR2 FQDESV (reference sequence). CDR3 protein: CASSLVGVNSYNEQFF. Here the CDR3 DNA reads TGTGCCAGCAGCTTAGTAGGGGTTAATTCCTACAATGAGCAGTTCTTC.

This chain uses TRBV9 with TRBJ1-6, with 7 positions matching TRBD1. Germline loops: CDR1 SGDLS, CDR2 YYNGEE. This CDR3 is built from 14 residues. J was trimmed by 9 bases and V by 3 bases; bases with no gene match: 6. The CDR3 DNA reads as TGTGCCAGCAGCGCGCGACAGGGTGCTTCACCCCTCCACTTT. Its protein product is CASSARQGASPLHF.

This clone was counted a few times. V usage is TRBV5-3 and J usage is TRBJ1-5, with a possible D match to TRBD1 (5 bases). TRBV5-3 is an ORF; its function is uncertain. The CDR3 is 18 residues long. V lost 0 bases, J lost 0 bases, and 16 bases lay in between. CDR3 sequence (DNA): TGTGCCAGAAGCTTGGCCCGCCACCAAAGGGGTAGCAATCAGCCCCAGCATTTT. Translating it yields CARSLARHQRGSNQPQHF.

The rearrangement uses TRBV10-1 and TRBJ2-2, with a tentative D call TRBD1 (5 bases). The CDR3 has 17 amino acids. The V and J ends lost 3 bases and 0 bases respectively, with 14 bases between them. Germline CDR1 is WNHNN and CDR2 is SYGVQD (reference sequence). The CDR3 protein is CASSESQGFTNTGELFF. The CDR3 bases are TGCGCCAGCAGTGAATCCCAGGGTTTTACGAACACCGGGGAGCTGTTTTTT.

The gene calls are TRBV5-1 and TRBJ2-2; D might be TRBD2 (6 bases). Germline lookup yields CDR1 SGHRS and CDR2 YFSETQ. V lost 0 bases and J lost 2, with 11 bases in between. The CDR3 spans 16 residues. The DNA for the CDR3 is TGCGCCAGCAGCTTGGCGTTCGGGACTAACACCGGGGAGCTGTTTTTT. Its translation is CASSLAFGTNTGELFF.

CDR3 sequence (DNA): TGTGCCGGGCAAAAGGGGGTGGATGAGCAGTTCTTC. Protein sequence: CAGQKGVDEQFF. The chain is built from TRBV30 and TRBJ2-1; D might be TRBD1 (6 bases). Between the trimmed V and J ends, which lost 8 bases and 8 bases, there was a span of 16 bases. This CDR3 region has 12 residues. Per the germline V gene, CDR1 is GTSNPN and CDR2 is SVGIG (reference sequence).

The chain combines TRBV5-1 with TRBJ2-2, with 8 bases fitting TRBD2. V was pared by 5 bases and J by 3 bases, with 3 bases of the junction left unmatched. Germline assignment: CDR1 SGHRS and CDR2 YFSETQ. This CDR3 spans 14 amino acids. In DNA form, the CDR3 reads TGCGCCAGCAGACCTAGCGGGCACACCGGGGAGCTGTTTTTT. Encoded protein: CASRPSGHTGELFF. Drawing the rest from reference TRBV5-1 and TRBJ2-2, the complete variable domain is KAGVTQTPRYLIKTRGQQVTLSCSPISGHRSVSWYQQTPGQGLQFLFEYFSETQRNKGNFPGRFSGRQFSNSRSEMNVSTLELGDSALYLCASRPSGHTGELFFGEGSRLTVL.

CDR3: CASRLTSGTYEQYF. CDR3 coding DNA: TGTGCCAGCAGACTGACTAGCGGGACCTACGAGCAGTACTTC. J is TRBJ2-7 and V is TRBV6-5; 11 positions agree with TRBD2. CDR1 is MNHEY and CDR2 is SVGAGI in the germline V gene. V was clipped by 6 bases and J by 2 bases; unmatched bases: 3. The length of the CDR3 is 14 residues.